This TCR beta chain was sequenced during a study of response to subunit inactivated influenza vaccine. Germline CDR1 reads SGHAT; CDR2 reads FQNNGV. The CDR3 runs to 17 residues. The V and J ends lost 1 base and 0 bases respectively, with 13 bases between them. TCRdb called the RT-PCR reads again in MiXCR, with one record for every CDR3 protein. The sample yields fewer than 700,000 distinct CDR3 sequences, roughly 13% seen once. This clonotype occurred a few times. The chain joins TRBV11-2 to TRBJ2-1, with a weak D call TRBD2 (5 bases). The clonotype originates from a man aged 50 to 59 who received an inactivated influenza vaccine. This material consisted of PBMCs from blood, taken 40 to 50 days after vaccination. In DNA, the CDR3 is TGTGCCAGCAGCTTAGTTAGACGCGGAGGCTCCTACAATGAGCAGTTCTTC. It specifies CASSLVRRGGSYNEQFF.